Below, 21 T cell receptor beta chains from the same sample are listed, as sequenced in a study of tumor-infiltrating lymphocytes in primary liver carcinoma. From around 0.5 ug total RNA, TCR beta cDNA was generated with a primer in the constant region. What produced the TCR beta libraries was three nested multiplex PCR rounds using slightly modified ARM-PCR. The study ran its first two PCR rounds for 9 to 10 cycles each, using TRBV1-TRBV30 forward primers and a C-beta reverse primer. TCRdb reprocessed the multiplex PCR reads with MiXCR, giving one entry per CDR3 protein. The repertoire has under 50,000 distinct CDR3 sequences, just over 70% of them found once; the top ten carry 25% to 30%. Without any cell sorting, roughly 20-32 mg of bulk tissue yielded co-extracted RNA and DNA. Sequenced: liver tumor tissue from sampling region 5. Subset given: tumor region T5, tumor centre. The source is a man aged 35-49 years with primary liver carcinoma and hepatitis B virus infection.

The genes are TRBV2 and TRBJ2-5; D is possibly TRBD2 (6 bases). This CDR3 comprises 14 residues. The germline V gene encodes CDR1 SNHLY and CDR2 FYNNEI. Deletions cut 0 bases from V and 3 bases from J, with 8 bases between. Here the CDR3 DNA reads TGTGCCAGCAGTGAAGCGTGGGGGGAAGAGACCCAGTACTTC. This encodes CASSEAWGEETQYF. Using reference TRBV2 and TRBJ2-5 for the parts outside the CDR3, the full variable domain is EPEVTQTPSHQVTQMGQEVILRCVPISNHLYFYWYRQILGQKVEFLVSFYNNEISEKSEIFDDQFSVERPDGSNFTLKIRSTKLEDSAMYFCASSEAWGEETQYFGPGTRLLVL.

To note about this clonotype: The junction departs from germline at one end; a sequencing error may be responsible. V is TRBV29-1 and J is TRBJ2-5; D might be TRBD2 (6 bases). The CDR3 loop spans 13 amino acids. CDR1 and CDR2 (germline): SQVTM, ANQGSEA. CDR3 sequence reads: CSVGGEAAETQYF. The DNA for the CDR3 is TGCAGCGTTGGTGGGGAGGCCGCTGAGACCCAATACTTC.

Comment on this clonotype: A junction boundary mismatches the germline segment, possibly from a read error. The chain links TRBV12-3 or TRBV12-4 to TRBJ2-2; D uncertain. This CDR3 is built from 14 residues. The CDR3 spells CVSSRILNTGELFF. The CDR3 DNA follows: TGTGTCAGCAGTCGCATCTTGAACACAGGGGAGCTGTTTTTT.

This clonotype was detected ten times or more. The chain has TRBV28 and TRBJ1-2, with 7 bases lining up with TRBD1. Germline assignment: CDR1 MDHEN and CDR2 SYDVKM. Trimming at V came to 5 bases and at J to 2 bases, leaving 2 bases not matched to a gene. The length of the CDR3 is 13 residues. In nucleotides, the CDR3 is TGTGCCAGCAGTGAGGGGGCAAACTATGGCTACACCTTC. This gives the protein CASSEGANYGYTF.

Concerning this clonotype: A junction end diverges from the germline sequence, so it may reflect a read error. The chain joins TRBV6-6 to TRBJ1-1; D ambiguous. The CDR3 sequence is 13 residues long. The V gene's germline CDR1 is MNHNY and CDR2 SVGAGI (reference sequence). The CDR3 DNA is TGTGCCAGCAGGCAGAGCATGTACACTGAAACTTTCTTT. It yields the protein CASRQSMYTETFF.

A note on this clonotype: No conserved phenylalanine or tryptophan is present at the end of the CDR3, so a read error is the likely explanation. The chain joins TRBV11-2 to TRBJ1-2; D is perhaps TRBD1 (5 bases). This CDR3 has 13 amino acids. Looked up from germline, CDR1 is SGHAT and CDR2 is FQNNGV. Trimming took off 8 bases at V and 2 bases at J, with 12 bases between the two ends. The CDR3 here is CASLLEGNYGYTS. CDR3 DNA sequence: TGTGCCAGCCTCTTAGAGGGGAACTATGGCTACACCTCC.

Note on this clonotype: Its ends do not fully match the called genes, so a read error is possible. The chain recombines TRBV11-1 with TRBJ2-7; 7 nucleotides line up with TRBD1. The CDR3 has 13 residues. Per the germline V gene, CDR1 is SGHAT and CDR2 is FQDESV (reference sequence). The CDR3 DNA is TGTGCCGGCAGCTTAGCGACAGGGAATGAGCAGTACTTC. Protein product: CAGSLATGNEQYF.

This clonotype was counted at least ten times. Here the CDR3 reads CASSLPPWEQFF. The CDR3 DNA reads TGTGCCAGCAGCCTACCTCCCTGGGAGCAGTTCTTC. The chain couples TRBV7-9 to TRBJ2-1; D is unresolved. V dropped 5 bases and J dropped 10 bases, with 12 bases sitting between them. CDR1 and CDR2 from the germline V gene are SEHNR and FQNEAQ (reference sequence). The CDR3 runs 12 residues.

This clonotype was counted many times. The genes are TRBV12-3 or TRBV12-4 and TRBJ2-1, with 7 bases lining up with TRBD2. CDR3 length: 14 amino acids. The V segment lost 4 bases and the J segment 3 bases; nucleotides outside the gene matches: 3. As DNA, the CDR3 is TGTGCCAGCAGTTGGGTAGCGGGCTACAATGAGCAGTTCTTC. Its translation: CASSWVAGYNEQFF.

The rearrangement uses TRBV11-2 and TRBJ2-1, with TRBD2 as a possible D gene (6 bases). Germline assignment: CDR1 SGHAT and CDR2 FQNNGV. V was cut by 10 bases and J by 12 bases, with 22 bases left in between. CDR3 length: 13 residues. The CDR3 protein is CANSQTLSGGQFF. CDR3 DNA sequence: TGTGCCAACAGTCAAACCCTTAGCGGTGGGCAGTTCTTC.

The chain couples TRBV7-8 to TRBJ2-3, with D perhaps TRBD1 (5 bases). V lost 5 bases and J 0 bases, leaving 12 bases between the germline ends. Germline CDR1 SGHVS, CDR2 FQNEAQ. This CDR3 has 15 residues. The CDR3 DNA reads as TGTGCCAGCAGCCAGACAGTCCATAGCACAGATACGCAGTATTTT. Amino acid sequence: CASSQTVHSTDTQYF.

This clonotype was seen repeatedly, ten times or more. The chain links TRBV13 to TRBJ2-1; D unclear. CDR1 and CDR2 (germline): PRHDT, FYEKMQ (reference sequence). Trimming cost V 5 bases and J 5 bases, with 4 bases left between them. The CDR3 runs 11 residues. The CDR3 sequence: CASSLNNEQFF. Here the CDR3 DNA reads TGTGCCAGCAGCCTCAACAATGAGCAGTTCTTC.

The V call is TRBV20-1, the J call TRBJ2-5; D is unclear. V was pared by 3 bases and J by 0 bases, with 5 bases between. The CDR3 sequence is 12 residues long. CDR1 DFQATT and CDR2 SNEGSKA come from the germline V gene (reference sequence). This CDR3 reads CSASRDQETQYF. CDR3 DNA: TGCAGTGCTAGCCGGGACCAAGAGACCCAGTACTTC.

The chain joins TRBV9 to TRBJ2-2; D is ambiguous. CDR1 is SGDLS, CDR2 YYNGEE, per germline. CDR3 length equals 14 residues. V was clipped by 1 base and J by 0 bases, with 4 bases between them. The CDR3 nucleotides are TGTGCCAGCAGCGTAAACTCGAACACCGGGGAGCTGTTTTTT. Protein sequence: CASSVNSNTGELFF. Together with reference TRBV9 and TRBJ2-2, the CDR3 gives the full variable domain: DSGVTQTPKHLITATGQRVTLRCSPRSGDLSVYWYQQSLDQGLQFLIQYYNGEERAKGNILERFSAQQFPDLHSELNLSSLELGDSALYFCASSVNSNTGELFFGEGSRLTVL.

Worth noting for this clonotype: The germline gene is not matched at one end of the junction; a read error may be the cause. The V and J genes are TRBV6-2 or TRBV6-3 and TRBJ2-4; D is unclear. Germline V gives CDR1 MNHEY, CDR2 SVGEGT. The length of the CDR3 is 13 residues. Here the CDR3 reads CAISYGEANIQYF. In DNA, the CDR3 is TGTGCCATCAGTTATGGAGAGGCGAACATTCAGTACTTC.

Worth noting for this clonotype: The germline gene is not matched at one end of the junction; a read error may be the cause. The chain employs TRBV29-1 and TRBJ1-2, with 8 bases fitting TRBD1. The germline gives CDR1 SQVTM, CDR2 ANQGSEA. The CDR3 runs 14 residues. The CDR3: CSEGTGYRNYGHTF. The DNA of the CDR3 is TGCAGCGAAGGGACAGGTTATCGGAACTATGGCCACACCTTC.

This clonotype was detected only a few times. The CDR3 region is CASSLRQGEAGESFF. The CDR3 DNA follows: TGCGCCAGCAGCCTGAGACAGGGAGAAGCCGGGGAGTCGTTTTTT. The chain is built from TRBV4-1 and TRBJ2-2; 7 positions match TRBD1. The germline CDR1 and CDR2 sequences are MGHRA and YSYEKL. The CDR3 runs 15 residues. V lost 4 bases and J lost 16; bases outside the gene matches: 18.

Regarding this clonotype: A read error may produce the germline difference seen at one junction end. This chain uses TRBV11-2 with TRBJ1-4; D may be TRBD1 (5 bases). From germline, CDR1 is SGHAT and CDR2 FQNNGV. The CDR3 extends over 14 amino acids. The chain's CDR3 is CANSFGGPDERLSF. The CDR3 DNA reads TGTGCCAACAGCTTTGGGGGTCCCGATGAAAGACTGTCTTTT.

As concerns this clonotype: Since no conserved phenylalanine or tryptophan closes the CDR3, a read error is the likely cause. The rearrangement joins TRBV25-1 to TRBJ2-2; 7 nucleotides line up with TRBD2. Per germline, CDR1 MGHDK and CDR2 SYGVNS. CDR3 size: 16 residues. Trimming took 7 bases from V and 1 from J; bases not matched to a gene: 9. The CDR3 sequence is CASKGLVRGNTGELFS. The CDR3 DNA is TGTGCCAGCAAAGGACTAGTGAGAGGGAACACCGGGGAGCTGTTTTCT.

This chain links TRBV5-8 with TRBJ2-5; TRBD2 matches 10 bases. TRBJ2-7 matches the DNA end more closely, so the J call is doubtful. This CDR3 has 16 amino acids. Germline lookup yields CDR1 SGHTS and CDR2 YDEGEE. The CDR3 DNA is TGTGCCAGCAGCCAACCCGTAGCGGGAGGTGGTAACGAGCAGTACTTC. This encodes CASSQPVAGGGNEQYF.

The chain recombines TRBV6-5 with TRBJ2-7, with TRBD1 matching 9 bases. The CDR3 sequence is 17 residues long. CDR1 is MNHEY, CDR2 SVGAGI, per germline. With V trimmed by 0 bases and J by 10 bases, 16 bases remained unmatched. The CDR3 coding sequence is TGTGCCAGCAGTTACTCGCACGGCAGGACAGGGGCATTCCCTCAGTACTTC. It translates to CASSYSHGRTGAFPQYF.